A single sample is the source of the 20 T cell receptor beta chains below, sequenced in a study of CD8+ T cells in alopecia areata. RNA extraction was followed by reverse transcription into cDNA, which acted as the sequencing template. Using immunoSEQ multiplex PCR, the repertoire was profiled, and TCRdb retains in-frame clones only, with some absent. The table lists some 150,000 clones, 40% to 65% of them singletons. The sample consisted of CD8+ T cells sorted from blood, taken at week 0. The receptors here all came from a human donor with alopecia areata.

The gene calls are TRBV9 and TRBJ2-1, with TRBD1 matching 11 bases. This CDR3 is 14 amino acids long. The germline gives CDR1 SGDLS, CDR2 YYNGEE. The V segment lost 3 bases and the J segment 6 bases; nucleotides outside the gene matches: 2. The CDR3 nucleotides are TGTGCCAGCAGCGACGGGACAGGGGGCAATGAGCAGTTCTTC. Translated: CASSDGTGGNEQFF.

V and J are TRBV29-1 and TRBJ2-7, with a weak D call TRBD1 (5 bases). The germline V and J ends were trimmed by 0 bases and 0 bases, with 12 bases remaining between them. CDR1 and CDR2 from the germline V gene are SQVTM and ANQGSEA. This CDR3 has 15 amino acids. CDR3 bases: TGCAGCGTTGAAGATTGGGGCAGTAACTCCTACGAGCAGTACTTC. Its protein is CSVEDWGSNSYEQYF.

This clone was found once. The V call is TRBV7-8, the J call TRBJ2-1; 11 nucleotides align to TRBD2. Germline CDR1 is SGHVS and CDR2 is FQNEAQ. With 3 bases clipped from V and 7 bases from J, the junction kept 5 bases outside the gene matches. This CDR3 has 15 residues. The CDR3 region has the DNA TGTGCCAGCAGCTTTAGCGGGGGGGCGGGAAATGAGCAGTTCTTC. It yields the protein CASSFSGGAGNEQFF.

The CDR3 loop reads CASSLGGVDYGYTF. Written as DNA, the CDR3 is TGTGCCAGCAGCTTAGGAGGGGTGGACTATGGCTACACCTTC. This chain uses TRBV13 with TRBJ1-2, with D possibly TRBD1 on 5 matching bases. Trimming removed 0 bases from V and 3 bases from J, with 8 bases in between. This CDR3 comprises 14 residues. Germline V gene data show CDR1 as PRHDT and CDR2 as FYEKMQ (reference sequence).

This clone was detected a few times. The rearrangement links TRBV7-3 to TRBJ2-2; D perhaps matches TRBD1 (6 bases). Looked up from germline, CDR1 is SGHTA and CDR2 is FQGTGA. This CDR3 is 15 amino acids long. V was cut by 5 bases and J by 4 bases, with 14 bases left in between. CDR3 DNA sequence: TGTGCCAGCAGCCCCGTGGGGGCTCGCACCGGGGAGCTGTTTTTT. Translation: CASSPVGARTGELFF.

J is TRBJ2-2 and V is TRBV4-3; no definite D call. V was trimmed by 4 bases and J by 1 base, leaving 10 bases between them. Per the germline V gene, CDR1 is LGHNA and CDR2 is YSLEER. The length of the CDR3 is 15 residues. The CDR3 region is CASSPYLGNTGELFF. CDR3 coding DNA: TGCGCCAGCAGCCCCTACCTAGGGAACACCGGGGAGCTGTTTTTT.

This chain connects TRBV27 to TRBJ2-1, with 8 bases identical to TRBD2. Germline CDR1 reads MNHEY; CDR2 reads SMNVEV (reference sequence). Trimming at V came to 4 bases and at J to 7 bases, leaving 6 bases not matched to a gene. The CDR3 covers 14 residues. DNA of the CDR3: TGTGCCAGCAGTTCGGGACTAGTTATGAATGAGCAGTTCTTC. This encodes CASSSGLVMNEQFF.

The CDR3 DNA is TGTGCCAGCAGCCAAGATCTGGGCGGCTACGAGCAGTACTTC. It translates to CASSQDLGGYEQYF. The rearrangement links TRBV4-2 to TRBJ2-7; D unresolved. CDR1 and CDR2 from the germline V gene are LGHNA and YNFKEQ. The V end lost 0 bases, the J end lost 3 bases, and 9 bases lay between the germline ends. CDR3 length equals 14 residues.

This sequence joins TRBV29-1 and TRBJ1-2; perhaps TRBD1 as D (6 bases). This CDR3 has 11 amino acids. Germline V gene data show CDR1 as SQVTM and CDR2 as ANQGSEA. The V end was cut by 6 bases, the J end by 3 bases, with 8 bases between. The CDR3 nucleotides read TGCAGCGTCCGACAGGACTATGGCTACACCTTC. It codes for CSVRQDYGYTF.

There are a few counts of this clone. The genes are TRBV29-1 and TRBJ1-1; D not resolved. This CDR3 comprises 14 residues. V dropped 2 bases and J dropped 3 bases, with 13 bases sitting between them. CDR1 and CDR2 from the germline V gene are SQVTM and ANQGSEA. The CDR3 nucleotides read TGCAGCGTTGAACCCCAAGCGGCTGACACTGAAGCTTTCTTT. Translating gives CSVEPQAADTEAFF. Looking up the rest from reference TRBV29-1 and TRBJ1-1 gives the full variable domain: SAVISQKPSRDICQRGTSLTIQCQVDSQVTMMFWYRQQPGQSLTLIATANQGSEATYESGFVIDKFPISRPNLTFSTLTVSNMSPEDSSIYLCSVEPQAADTEAFFGQGTRLTVV.

This clone was detected a few times. The V gene is TRBV29-1, the J gene TRBJ1-1; no reliable D call. Germline-derived CDR1 and CDR2 are SQVTM and ANQGSEA. V was pared by 6 bases and J by 4 bases, with 9 bases between. CDR3 length equals 11 residues. The chain's CDR3 is CSVDKATEAFF. The CDR3 nucleotides read TGCAGCGTAGACAAAGCCACTGAAGCTTTCTTT. The full variable domain, with the rest looked up from reference TRBV29-1 and TRBJ1-1, is SAVISQKPSRDICQRGTSLTIQCQVDSQVTMMFWYRQQPGQSLTLIATANQGSEATYESGFVIDKFPISRPNLTFSTLTVSNMSPEDSSIYLCSVDKATEAFFGQGTRLTVV.

This sequence joins TRBV4-3 and TRBJ1-1, with 7 bases lining up with TRBD1. CDR1 and CDR2 (germline): LGHNA, YSLEER. The CDR3 runs 14 residues. The ends lost 0 bases at V and 7 bases at J; junction bases unmatched: 5. The CDR3 DNA reads TGCGCCAGCAGCCAAGATCGAGACAGGGTTGAAGCTTTCTTT. Translating it yields CASSQDRDRVEAFF.

The chain uses TRBV6-5 and TRBJ2-1; 7 nucleotides align to TRBD2. The CDR3 loop spans 14 amino acids. The germline V gene encodes CDR1 MNHEY and CDR2 SVGAGI. Trimming removed 8 bases from V and 6 bases from J; junction bases left unmatched: 10. The CDR3: CASSWGGTGNEQFF. The CDR3 DNA sequence: TGTGCCAGCTCTTGGGGGGGGACGGGCAATGAGCAGTTCTTC.

The chain employs TRBV29-1 and TRBJ2-1; D call uncertain. This CDR3 spans 11 amino acids. V lost 3 bases and J lost 9, with 9 bases in between. The germline CDR1 and CDR2 sequences are SQVTM and ANQGSEA. The CDR3, as DNA: TGCAGCGTTGATATAGGGTCTGAGCAGTTCTTC. This codes for CSVDIGSEQFF.

The V call is TRBV2, the J call TRBJ2-7; TRBD1 might be the D (5 bases). Germline CDR1 SNHLY, CDR2 FYNNEI. The CDR3 has 14 amino acids. Trimming took 3 bases from V and 5 from J, leaving 14 bases between them. The CDR3 bases are TGTGCCAGCAGTGATGCACAGGCACTGGACGAGCAGTACTTC. Translated: CASSDAQALDEQYF.

The chain couples TRBV29-1 to TRBJ2-5, with 8 bases that match TRBD1. The end of the DNA is better explained by TRBJ2-7, so the J call may be wrong. The CDR3 covers 12 residues. Per germline, CDR1 SQVTM and CDR2 ANQGSEA. CDR3 DNA sequence: TGCAGCGCCGAACAGGGGGGCTACGAGCAGTACTTC. Encoded protein: CSAEQGGYEQYF.

The chain combines TRBV14 with TRBJ2-1; TRBD1 might be the D (8 bases). Trimming shortened V by 1 base and J by 8 bases, and 21 bases separated the two germline ends. The CDR3 covers 17 residues. Germline-derived CDR1 and CDR2 are SGHDN and FVKESK. The CDR3 DNA follows: TGTGCCAGCAGCCAAGGAATAACAGGGGGAGGGAGGGATGAGCAGTTCTTC. Translating gives CASSQGITGGGRDEQFF.

This chain links TRBV27 with TRBJ1-2; maybe TRBD1 (6 bases). V was clipped by 5 bases and J by 5 bases, with 18 bases between them. This CDR3 comprises 15 residues. CDR1 is MNHEY, CDR2 SMNVEV, per germline (reference sequence). CDR3 DNA: TGTGCCAGCAGTCCCGACCGGGGGGCGCAATATGGCTACACCTTC. Its protein product is CASSPDRGAQYGYTF.

V and J are TRBV30 and TRBJ2-1; the D is unclear. V shed 1 base and J shed 4 bases, with 8 bases lying between them. The CDR3 spans 13 residues. Looked up from germline, CDR1 is GTSNPN and CDR2 is SVGIG (reference sequence). The CDR3 protein is CAWSDVEYNEQFF. The CDR3 coding sequence is TGTGCCTGGAGTGATGTAGAGTACAATGAGCAGTTCTTC.

This sequence joins TRBV30 and TRBJ1-3, with TRBD1 matching over 8 bases. CDR1 GTSNPN and CDR2 SVGIG come from the germline V gene (reference sequence). This CDR3 contains 14 residues. V dropped 0 bases and J dropped 8; count of bases not matched to a gene: 6. The CDR3 DNA sequence: TGTGCCTGGAGTGTATCCGGACAGGGAGACACCATATATTTT. It translates to CAWSVSGQGDTIYF.